The 13 T cell receptor beta chains given below trace back to one sample, sequenced in a study of T cell changes during pregnancy in multiple sclerosis. TCRdb's table, derived via immunoSEQ multiplex PCR, lists solely in-frame clones and lacks some. The table has 37,000 or so clones, about 89% seen once. The specimen comprised CD4+ T cells from peripheral blood mononuclear cells, sampled in the first trimester of pregnancy. The receptors were gathered from a female donor with multiple sclerosis, enrolled in a pregnancy study.

This CDR3 reads CSVEDRAGGPGTQYF. In DNA form, the CDR3 reads TGCAGCGTTGAAGATCGGGCGGGGGGCCCAGGGACCCAGTACTTC. This chain connects TRBV29-1 to TRBJ2-5; 8 nucleotides align to TRBD2. Germline CDR1 reads SQVTM; CDR2 reads ANQGSEA. The CDR3 length is 15 residues. Trimming at V came to 0 bases and at J to 7 bases, leaving 10 bases not matched to a gene.

J is TRBJ1-1 and V is TRBV19; 9 positions agree with TRBD1. CDR1 and CDR2 from the germline V gene are LNHDA and SQIVND (reference sequence). The V segment lost 4 bases and the J segment 6 bases; nucleotides outside the gene matches: 9. The CDR3 contains 15 residues. The CDR3 sequence: CASSRARDRAPEAFF. Here the CDR3 DNA reads TGTGCCAGTAGTAGGGCTCGGGACAGGGCCCCTGAAGCTTTCTTT.

The chain joins TRBV4-1 to TRBJ2-4; tentative D call: TRBD2 (6 bases). V gave up 0 bases and J gave up 1 base, with 16 bases separating them. Germline V gene lookup returns CDR1 MGHRA and CDR2 YSYEKL. The CDR3 runs 18 residues. The CDR3 spells CASSQEVWRDSAKNIQYF. In nucleotides, the CDR3 is TGCGCCAGCAGCCAAGAAGTGTGGAGGGATTCGGCCAAAAACATTCAGTACTTC.

The rearrangement links TRBV7-9 to TRBJ1-1; D not certain. This CDR3 comprises 13 residues. V dropped 2 bases and J dropped 3 bases, with 7 bases sitting between them. Germline CDR1 reads SEHNR; CDR2 reads FQNEAQ (reference sequence). The CDR3 spells CASSLREYTEAFF. DNA for the CDR3: TGTGCCAGCAGCTTACGAGAATACACTGAAGCTTTCTTT. Complete variable domain (other parts from reference TRBV7-9 and TRBJ1-1): DTGVSQNPRHKITKRGQNVTFRCDPISEHNRLYWYRQTLGQGPEFLTYFQNEAQLEKSRLLSDRFSAERPKGSFSTLEIQRTEQGDSAMYLCASSLREYTEAFFGQGTRLTVV.

For the CDR3, the DNA is TGTGCCAGCAGCCAATCACATCAAGATACGCAGTATTTT. Its protein product is CASSQSHQDTQYF. The chain couples TRBV16 to TRBJ2-3, with D unresolved. Trimming took off 0 bases at V and 5 bases at J, with 6 bases between the two ends. Germline CDR1 and CDR2: KGHSY and FQNENV. This CDR3 comprises 13 residues.

The V and J genes are TRBV2 and TRBJ2-3; 10 bases are shared with TRBD2. The CDR3 contains 16 residues. Trimming took 10 bases from V and 6 from J; bases not matched to a gene: 16. CDR1 is SNHLY, CDR2 FYNNEI, per germline. The CDR3 region has the DNA TGTGCCACCGCCCTCCTTCCAGCGGGAGGGGCCGATACGCAGTATTTT. Translation: CATALLPAGGADTQYF.

The chain carries TRBV19 and TRBJ2-1; D gene ambiguous. V lost 3 bases to trimming and J lost 6 bases, with 9 bases between them. Germline CDR1 is LNHDA and CDR2 is SQIVND (reference sequence). This CDR3 region has 13 residues. CDR3 protein: CASSIGQLNEQFF. The DNA for the CDR3 is TGTGCCAGTAGTATTGGGCAGCTCAATGAGCAGTTCTTC.

The gene calls are TRBV11-2 and TRBJ1-6; possibly TRBD1 for D (5 bases). The V and J ends lost 5 bases and 9 bases respectively, with 20 bases between them. The CDR3 has 16 residues. Germline V gene lookup returns CDR1 SGHAT and CDR2 FQNNGV. In DNA form, the CDR3 reads TGTGCCAGCAGCCCGGCTACAGGCGGCGCACCTTCACCCCTCCACTTT. Its protein product is CASSPATGGAPSPLHF.

The rearrangement links TRBV4-1 to TRBJ2-3, with 7 bases that match TRBD2. The CDR3 has 15 amino acids. CDR1 is MGHRA and CDR2 is YSYEKL in the germline V gene. Germline trimming cut 5 bases from V and 1 base from J; bases unmatched to any gene: 6. CDR3 DNA sequence: TGCGCCAGCAGCGGCGGGGCGGGGGGCACAGATACGCAGTATTTT. It specifies CASSGGAGGTDTQYF.

By share, this clone ranks as medium-sized. The genes are TRBV10-3 and TRBJ2-7, with 7 bases matching TRBD1. CDR3 size: 14 residues. The V gene's germline CDR1 is ENHRY and CDR2 SYGVKD. V gave up 10 bases and J gave up 4 bases; unmatched junction bases: 13. DNA of the CDR3: TGTGCCAACAGCCCTCAGGGGGAACCTTACGAGCAGTACTTC. It encodes CANSPQGEPYEQYF.

V gene TRBV19 combines with J gene TRBJ2-2, with 8 bases aligning to TRBD2. The V segment lost 5 bases and the J segment 5 bases; nucleotides outside the gene matches: 16. CDR3 length equals 18 residues. Germline V gene data show CDR1 as LNHDA and CDR2 as SQIVND (reference sequence). The chain's CDR3 is CASSASGLVATKTGELFF. CDR3 in DNA: TGTGCCAGTAGTGCCTCGGGACTAGTCGCGACAAAGACCGGGGAGCTGTTTTTT.

V usage is TRBV12-5 and J usage is TRBJ1-5; 8 bases fit TRBD1. J was trimmed by 5 bases and V by 0 bases; bases with no gene match: 15. The CDR3 runs to 19 residues. The germline V gene encodes CDR1 LGHNT and CDR2 FRNRAP. The CDR3 protein is CASGLVTGAALGSDQPQHF. The CDR3 DNA reads as TGTGCTAGTGGTTTGGTGACAGGGGCCGCCTTGGGTAGTGATCAGCCCCAGCATTTT.

V and J are TRBV25-1 and TRBJ2-7; 10 bases are a match to TRBD1. With V trimmed by 4 bases and J by 4 bases, 4 bases remained unmatched. Germline V gives CDR1 MGHDK, CDR2 SYGVNS. The CDR3 runs to 14 residues. The CDR3 sequence: CASSVTGGTYEQYF. For the CDR3, the DNA is TGTGCCAGCAGTGTGACAGGGGGCACTTACGAGCAGTACTTC.